These 13 T cell receptor beta chains were sequenced from one sample in a study of blood T cells in healthy people across ages. With a J-beta primer mix and a sample-barcoded 5' primer, a second PCR ran about 7 to 12 cycles. TCRdb called the 5' RACE reads again in MiXCR, with one record for every CDR3 protein. The table shows 1,500,000 or so distinct CDR3 sequences, with about 42% occurring only once. Sequencing was performed on blood. The receptor source for this set is a woman under 30 in good health.

The CDR3 DNA follows: TGTGCCAGCAGCGCAAGGCTCCTTCTCGGGGGGTCCACCGGGGAGCTGTTTTTT. Amino acid sequence: CASSARLLLGGSTGELFF. V and J are TRBV9 and TRBJ2-2, with 7 bases lining up with TRBD2. Germline-derived CDR1 and CDR2 are SGDLS and YYNGEE. The V segment lost 3 bases and the J segment 4 bases; nucleotides outside the gene matches: 15. The CDR3 runs to 18 residues.

CDR3 loop: CASSLQLAPYEQYF. DNA of the CDR3: TGTGCCAGCAGCTTACAACTAGCCCCCTACGAGCAGTACTTC. The rearrangement uses TRBV7-2 and TRBJ2-7, with a tentative D call TRBD2 (6 bases). Germline CDR1 reads SGHTA; CDR2 reads FQGNSA. Between the trimmed V and J ends, which lost 2 bases and 2 bases, there was a span of 10 bases. This CDR3 comprises 14 residues.

V is TRBV7-6 and J is TRBJ2-7, with D perhaps TRBD1 (5 bases). CDR3 length: 13 amino acids. Trimming took off 6 bases at V and 7 bases at J, with 16 bases between the two ends. The germline gives CDR1 SGHVS, CDR2 FNYEAQ. The CDR3 coding sequence is TGTGCCAGCAGAGGTGCCAGGGTGAAAGAGCAGTACTTC. Encoded protein: CASRGARVKEQYF.

This rearrangement joins TRBV10-3 to TRBJ1-2; maybe TRBD1 (5 bases). The CDR3 consists of 13 residues. Between the trimmed V and J ends, which lost 6 bases and 3 bases, there was a span of 11 bases. Germline CDR1 reads ENHRY; CDR2 reads SYGVKD. Written as DNA, the CDR3 is TGTGCCATCAGGGGGCTTGAGGACTATGGCTACACCTTC. Its translation is CAIRGLEDYGYTF.

The chain employs TRBV7-9 and TRBJ2-1, with D unclear. Per germline, CDR1 SEHNR and CDR2 FQNEAQ (reference sequence). V was trimmed by 6 bases and J by 5 bases, leaving 14 bases between them. The CDR3 runs to 14 residues. CDR3 nucleotides: TGTGCCAGCAGACCCGGGCCCAGCCACAATGAGCAGTTCTTC. This encodes CASRPGPSHNEQFF.

Only a few counts were recorded for this clonotype. The CDR3 nucleotides read TGTGCCAGTAGTCCCATGACTAGTAGGGAGCAGTACTTC. It specifies CASSPMTSREQYF. V is TRBV19 and J is TRBJ2-7; D may be TRBD2 (6 bases). The CDR3 extends over 13 amino acids. Per the germline V gene, CDR1 is LNHDA and CDR2 is SQIVND (reference sequence). V dropped 5 bases and J dropped 7 bases, with 15 bases sitting between them.

The gene calls are TRBV6-5 and TRBJ2-1, with 12 bases lining up with TRBD2. V lost 0 bases, J lost 4 bases, and 7 bases stayed unmatched. Germline V gives CDR1 MNHEY, CDR2 SVGAGI. This CDR3 comprises 18 residues. CDR3 region: CASSYSWGTSGHYNEQFF. CDR3 DNA sequence: TGTGCCAGCAGTTACTCGTGGGGGACTAGCGGGCATTACAATGAGCAGTTCTTC.

V usage is TRBV3-1 and J usage is TRBJ2-3; D ambiguous. The V and J ends lost 3 bases and 3 bases respectively, with 10 bases between them. Germline V gives CDR1 LGHDT, CDR2 YNNKEL (reference sequence). CDR3 length: 14 amino acids. The CDR3 reads CASSQSPSTDTQYF. The DNA of the CDR3 is TGTGCCAGCAGCCAGTCCCCTTCTACAGATACGCAGTATTTT.

The chain joins TRBV27 to TRBJ1-1; a possible D gene is TRBD1 (6 bases). This CDR3 has 12 residues. The V end lost 5 bases, the J end lost 7 bases, and 11 bases lay between the germline ends. Per germline, CDR1 MNHEY and CDR2 SMNVEV (reference sequence). The CDR3 DNA sequence: TGTGCCAGCAGTCAGGGGCTAAGTGAAGCTTTCTTT. It is translated as CASSQGLSEAFF.

The V and J genes are TRBV12-3 or TRBV12-4 and TRBJ2-3; D is perhaps TRBD1 (6 bases). This CDR3 region has 15 residues. Trimming took 6 bases from V and 2 from J, leaving 15 bases between them. CDR3 bases: TGTGCCAGCAGCTCAACCGGGACAACCACAGATACGCAGTATTTT. The encoded protein is CASSSTGTTTDTQYF.

As regards this clonotype: A single base separates this from a much larger clone, so it may be a read error. This rearrangement joins TRBV20-1 to TRBJ1-5; no clear D gene. Germline CDR1 reads DFQATT; CDR2 reads SNEGSKA (reference sequence). CDR3 length: 12 amino acids. Here the CDR3 DNA reads TGCAGTGCCACGGAGAACAATCAGCCCCGGCATTTT. This gives the protein CSATENNQPRHF.

The chain couples TRBV28 to TRBJ2-5; D is unresolved. CDR3 size: 11 residues. Trimming took 8 bases from V and 2 from J, leaving 6 bases between them. Per the germline V gene, CDR1 is MDHEN and CDR2 is SYDVKM. The CDR3 DNA sequence: TGTGCCAGCCAGAAACAAGAGACCCAGTACTTC. It codes for CASQKQETQYF.

This chain links TRBV20-1 with TRBJ1-4; TRBD1 aligns across 8 bases. CDR3 length: 13 amino acids. Germline V gene sequence: CDR1 DFQATT, CDR2 SNEGSKA (reference sequence). Trimming removed 5 bases from V and 8 bases from J; junction bases left unmatched: 7. CDR3 sequence reads: CSALRTGREKLFF. Written as DNA, the CDR3 is TGCAGTGCTCTCCGGACAGGGAGAGAAAAACTGTTTTTT.